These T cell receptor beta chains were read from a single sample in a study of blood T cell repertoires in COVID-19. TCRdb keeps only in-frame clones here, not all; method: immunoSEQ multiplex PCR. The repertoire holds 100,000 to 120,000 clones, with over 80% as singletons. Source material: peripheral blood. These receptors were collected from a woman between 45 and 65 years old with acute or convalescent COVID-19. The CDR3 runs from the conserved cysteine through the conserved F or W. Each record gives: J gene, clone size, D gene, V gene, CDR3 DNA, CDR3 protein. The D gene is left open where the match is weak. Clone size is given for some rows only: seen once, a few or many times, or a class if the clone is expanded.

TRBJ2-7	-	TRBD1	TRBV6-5	TGTGCCAGCAGTTACTCACAGGGGATCACCTACGAGCAGTACTTC	CASSYSQGITYEQYF
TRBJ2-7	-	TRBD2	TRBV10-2	TGCGCCAGCAGTTTGAGCGGGAGGTCAAACGAGCAGTACTTC	CASSLSGRSNEQYF
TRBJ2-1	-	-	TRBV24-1	TGTGCCACCAGTGATTTTAACAATGAGCAGTTCTTC	CATSDFNNEQFF
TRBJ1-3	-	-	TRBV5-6	TGTGCCAGCAGCTCCCCCCGGCAGGGAAAAGCCGAAAACACCATATATTTT	CASSSPRQGKAENTIYF
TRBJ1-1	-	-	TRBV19	TGTGCCAGTAGTACCGACTATGAAGCTTTCTTT	CASSTDYEAFF
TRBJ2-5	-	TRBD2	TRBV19	TGTGCCAGTAGACTAGCGGGAGGGGAGACCCAGTACTTC	CASRLAGGETQYF
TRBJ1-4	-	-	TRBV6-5	TGTGCCAGCAGTTACTCCCCCGGGACTAATGAAAAACTGTTTTTT	CASSYSPGTNEKLFF
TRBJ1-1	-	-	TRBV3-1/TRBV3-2	TGTGCCAGCAGCCAAAGGCCCCTGGGGGGGGCGGCGCGGACTGAAGCTTTCTTT	CASSQRPLGGAARTEAFF
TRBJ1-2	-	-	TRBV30	TGTGCCTGGAGTGTAATGGCAGGATCTAACTATGGCTACACCTTC	CAWSVMAGSNYGYTF
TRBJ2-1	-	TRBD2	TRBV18	TGTGCCAGCTCACTATTTACACCGGGACTAGCGGACTACAATGAGCAGTTCTTC	CASSLFTPGLADYNEQFF
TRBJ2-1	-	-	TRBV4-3	TGCGCCAGCAGCCGGACGGGGGACCCCTACAATGAGCAGTTCTTC	CASSRTGDPYNEQFF
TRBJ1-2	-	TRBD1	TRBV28	TGTGCCAGCAGACTAACCGGGACAGCTAACTATGGCTACACCTTC	CASRLTGTANYGYTF
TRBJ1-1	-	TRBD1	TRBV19	TGTGCCAGTAGTACCCCCTCTGGAGGGGGCCGGTCTGAAGCTTTCTTT	CASSTPSGGGRSEAFF
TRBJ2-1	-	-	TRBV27	TGTGCCAGCAGTTTAACAGGGTGGTCCTACAATGAGCAGTTCTTC	CASSLTGWSYNEQFF
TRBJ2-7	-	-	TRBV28	TGTGCCAGCCAGATCTCCGGACTCAGCTCCTACGAGCAGTACTTC	CASQISGLSSYEQYF
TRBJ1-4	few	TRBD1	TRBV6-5	TGTGCCAGCAGAGGACAGGGGATGACTAATGAAAAACTGTTTTTT	CASRGQGMTNEKLFF
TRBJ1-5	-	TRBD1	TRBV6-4	TGTGCCAGCAGTGACAAAATTGGGGACAGCACTCAGCCCCAGCATTTT	CASSDKIGDSTQPQHF
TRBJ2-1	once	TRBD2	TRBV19	TGTGCCAGTAGTATGAGACTAGCGTCGTTGGGGAATGAGCAGTTCTTC	CASSMRLASLGNEQFF
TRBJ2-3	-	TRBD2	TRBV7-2	TGTGCCAGCAGGACTGCGGGGGGGGATACGCAGTATTTT	CASRTAGGDTQYF
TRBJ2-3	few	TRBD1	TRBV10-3	TGTGCCATCAGTGAGTCAGGGGGCTTGGACACAGATACGCAGTATTTT	CAISESGGLDTDTQYF
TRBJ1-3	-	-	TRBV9	TGTGCCAGCAGCTTCCTCGGGAGCTCTGGAAACACCATATATTTT	CASSFLGSSGNTIYF
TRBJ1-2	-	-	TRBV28	TGTGCCAGCAGTTTTCGACTGACGATACGTGGCTACACCTTC	CASSFRLTIRGYTF
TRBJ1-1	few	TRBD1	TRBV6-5	TGTGCCAGCAGTTCCCGGGACAGGGGAAGCACTGAAGCTTTCTTT	CASSSRDRGSTEAFF
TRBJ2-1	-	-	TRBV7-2	TGTGCCAGCAGCTTGGACCGACTAGTCCGTGAGCAGTTCTTC	CASSLDRLVREQFF
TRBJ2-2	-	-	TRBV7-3	TGTGCCAGCTCTCCGCGGGCAGGGGCAACCGGGGAGCTGTTTTTT	CASSPRAGATGELFF
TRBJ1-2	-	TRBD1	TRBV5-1	TGCGCCAGCAGCTTGGGGACAGGGTCCCTGGTGGGCTATGGCTACACCTTC	CASSLGTGSLVGYGYTF
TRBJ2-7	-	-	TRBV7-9	TGTGCCAGCAGCCTCAGTGGGACAAGGGGAAACTACGAGCAGTACTTC	CASSLSGTRGNYEQYF